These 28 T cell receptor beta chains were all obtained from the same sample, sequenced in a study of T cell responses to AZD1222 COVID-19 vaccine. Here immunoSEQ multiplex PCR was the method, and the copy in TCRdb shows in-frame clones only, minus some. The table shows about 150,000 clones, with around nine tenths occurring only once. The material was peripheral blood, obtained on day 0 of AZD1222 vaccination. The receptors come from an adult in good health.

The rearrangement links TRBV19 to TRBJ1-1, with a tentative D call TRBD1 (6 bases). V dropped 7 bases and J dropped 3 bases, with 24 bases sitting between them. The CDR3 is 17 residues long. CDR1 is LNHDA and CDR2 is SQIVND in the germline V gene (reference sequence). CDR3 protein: CASIQSRGRAGYTEAFF. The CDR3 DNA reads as TGTGCCAGTATCCAATCCAGGGGACGCGCCGGGTACACTGAAGCTTTCTTT. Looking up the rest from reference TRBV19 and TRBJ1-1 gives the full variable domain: DGGITQSPKYLFRKEGQNVTLSCEQNLNHDAMYWYRQDPGQGLRLIYYSQIVNDFQKGDIAEGYSVSREKKESFPLTVTSAQKNPTAFYLCASIQSRGRAGYTEAFFGQGTRLTVV.

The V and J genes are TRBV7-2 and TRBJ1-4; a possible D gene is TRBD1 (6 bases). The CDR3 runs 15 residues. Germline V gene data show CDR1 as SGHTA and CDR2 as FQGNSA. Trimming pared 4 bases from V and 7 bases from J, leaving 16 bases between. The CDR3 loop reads CASSSAGGLGEKLFF. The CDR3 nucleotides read TGTGCCAGCAGCTCCGCCGGGGGGCTAGGTGAAAAACTGTTTTTT.

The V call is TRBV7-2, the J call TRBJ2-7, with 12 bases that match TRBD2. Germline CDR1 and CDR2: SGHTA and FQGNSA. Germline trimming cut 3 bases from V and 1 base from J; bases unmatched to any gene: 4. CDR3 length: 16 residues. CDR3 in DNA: TGTGCCAGCAGCTTGACTAGCGGGAGTGGTTCCTACGAGCAGTACTTC. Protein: CASSLTSGSGSYEQYF.

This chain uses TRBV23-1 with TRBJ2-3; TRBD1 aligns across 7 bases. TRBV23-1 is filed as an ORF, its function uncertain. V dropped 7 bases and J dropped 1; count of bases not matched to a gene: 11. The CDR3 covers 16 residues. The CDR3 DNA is TGCGCCAGCACTTCTACCGGGACAGAGGGCACAGATACGCAGTATTTT. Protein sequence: CASTSTGTEGTDTQYF.

The CDR3 reads CASSYSTRTSGRGGTDTQYF. The CDR3, as DNA: TGTGCCAGCAGTTACTCGACCAGGACTAGCGGGAGGGGAGGCACAGATACGCAGTATTTT. The chain uses TRBV6-2 or TRBV6-3 and TRBJ2-3; 15 bases fit TRBD2. This CDR3 spans 20 amino acids. Germline lookup yields CDR1 MNHEY and CDR2 SVGEGT. V lost 0 bases to trimming and J lost 1 base; unmatched junction nucleotides: 8.

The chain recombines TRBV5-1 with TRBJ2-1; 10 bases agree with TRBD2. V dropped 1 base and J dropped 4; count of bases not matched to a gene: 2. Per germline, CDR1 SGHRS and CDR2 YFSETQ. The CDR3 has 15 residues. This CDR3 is CASSLQLAGYNEQFF. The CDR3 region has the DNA TGCGCCAGCAGCTTGCAACTAGCGGGGTACAATGAGCAGTTCTTC.

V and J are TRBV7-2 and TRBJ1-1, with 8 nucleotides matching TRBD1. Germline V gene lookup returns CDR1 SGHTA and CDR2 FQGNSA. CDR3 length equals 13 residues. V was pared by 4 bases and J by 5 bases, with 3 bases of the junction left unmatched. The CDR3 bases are TGTGCCAGCAGCTCCCGGACAGGGACTGAAGCTTTCTTT. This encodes CASSSRTGTEAFF. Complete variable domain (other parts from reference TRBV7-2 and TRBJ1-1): GAGVSQSPSNKVTEKGKDVELRCDPISGHTALYWYRQSLGQGLEFLIYFQGNSAPDKSGLPSDRFSAERTGGSVSTLTIQRTQQEDSAVYLCASSSRTGTEAFFGQGTRLTVV.

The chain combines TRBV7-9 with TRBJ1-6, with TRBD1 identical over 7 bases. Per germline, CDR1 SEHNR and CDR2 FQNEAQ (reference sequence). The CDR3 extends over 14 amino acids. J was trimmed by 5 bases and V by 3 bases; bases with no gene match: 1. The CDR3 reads CASSFGTDNSPLHF. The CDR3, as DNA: TGTGCCAGCAGCTTTGGGACAGATAATTCACCCCTCCACTTT. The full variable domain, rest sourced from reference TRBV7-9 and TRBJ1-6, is DTGVSQNPRHKITKRGQNVTFRCDPISEHNRLYWYRQTLGQGPEFLTYFQNEAQLEKSRLLSDRFSAERPKGSFSTLEIQRTEQGDSAMYLCASSFGTDNSPLHFGNGTRLTVT.

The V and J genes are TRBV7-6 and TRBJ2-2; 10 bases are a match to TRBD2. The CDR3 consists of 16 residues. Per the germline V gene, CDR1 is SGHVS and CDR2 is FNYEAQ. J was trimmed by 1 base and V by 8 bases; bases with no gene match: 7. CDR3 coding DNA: TGTGCCAGCCGCAAACGACTAGCGGGGAACACCGGGGAGCTGTTTTTT. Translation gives CASRKRLAGNTGELFF.

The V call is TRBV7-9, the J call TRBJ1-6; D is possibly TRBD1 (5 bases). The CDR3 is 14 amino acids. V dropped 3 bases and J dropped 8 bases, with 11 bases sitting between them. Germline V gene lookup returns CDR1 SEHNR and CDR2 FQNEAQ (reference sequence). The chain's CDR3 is CASSFREWDSPLHF. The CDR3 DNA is TGTGCCAGCAGCTTCAGGGAATGGGATTCACCCCTCCACTTT.

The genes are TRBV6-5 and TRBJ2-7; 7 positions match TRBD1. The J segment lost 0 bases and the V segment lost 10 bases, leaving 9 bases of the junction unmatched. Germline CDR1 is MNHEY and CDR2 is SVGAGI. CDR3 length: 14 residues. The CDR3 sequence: CATWDSLSSYEQYF. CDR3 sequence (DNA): TGTGCCACCTGGGACAGCTTAAGCTCCTACGAGCAGTACTTC.

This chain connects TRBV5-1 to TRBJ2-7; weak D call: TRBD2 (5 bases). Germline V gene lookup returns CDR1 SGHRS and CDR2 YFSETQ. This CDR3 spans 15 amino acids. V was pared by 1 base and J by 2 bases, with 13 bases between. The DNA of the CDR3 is TGCGCCAGCAGCTTGTCAGTCGGGGTAACCTACGAGCAGTACTTC. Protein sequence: CASSLSVGVTYEQYF.

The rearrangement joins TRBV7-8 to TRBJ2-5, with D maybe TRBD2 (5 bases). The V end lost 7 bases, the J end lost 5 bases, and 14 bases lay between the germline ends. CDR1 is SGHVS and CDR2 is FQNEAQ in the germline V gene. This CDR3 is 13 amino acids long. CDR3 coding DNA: TGTGCCAGCAACCGGGTGAGGGCGGAGACCCAGTACTTC. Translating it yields CASNRVRAETQYF.

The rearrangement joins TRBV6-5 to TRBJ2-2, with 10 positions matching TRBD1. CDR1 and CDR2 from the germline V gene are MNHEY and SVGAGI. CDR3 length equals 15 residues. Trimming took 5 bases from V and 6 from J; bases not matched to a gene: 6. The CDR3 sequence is CASSPGQGFAGELFF. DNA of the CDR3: TGTGCCAGCAGTCCGGGACAGGGGTTCGCCGGGGAGCTGTTTTTT.

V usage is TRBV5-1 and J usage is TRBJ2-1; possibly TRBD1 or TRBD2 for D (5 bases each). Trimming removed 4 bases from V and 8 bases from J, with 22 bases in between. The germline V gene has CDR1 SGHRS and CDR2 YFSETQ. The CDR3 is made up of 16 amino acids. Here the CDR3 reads CASSPGAGSPLHEQFF. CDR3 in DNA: TGCGCCAGCAGCCCTGGGGCTGGGAGTCCGTTGCATGAGCAGTTCTTC.

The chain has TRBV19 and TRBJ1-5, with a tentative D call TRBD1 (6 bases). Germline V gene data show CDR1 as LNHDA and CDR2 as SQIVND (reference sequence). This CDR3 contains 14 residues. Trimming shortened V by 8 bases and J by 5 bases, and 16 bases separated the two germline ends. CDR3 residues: CASGTRRGDQPQHF. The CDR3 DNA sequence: TGTGCCAGTGGAACCCGGAGGGGGGATCAGCCCCAGCATTTT. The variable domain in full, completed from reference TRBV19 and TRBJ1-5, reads DGGITQSPKYLFRKEGQNVTLSCEQNLNHDAMYWYRQDPGQGLRLIYYSQIVNDFQKGDIAEGYSVSREKKESFPLTVTSAQKNPTAFYLCASGTRRGDQPQHFGDGTRLSIL.

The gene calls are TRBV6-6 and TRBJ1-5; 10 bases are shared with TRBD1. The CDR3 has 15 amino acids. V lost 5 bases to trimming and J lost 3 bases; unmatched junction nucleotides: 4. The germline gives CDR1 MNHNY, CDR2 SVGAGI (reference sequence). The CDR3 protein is CASSRDRGLNQPQHF. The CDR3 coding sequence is TGTGCCAGCAGTAGGGACAGGGGCCTCAATCAGCCCCAGCATTTT.

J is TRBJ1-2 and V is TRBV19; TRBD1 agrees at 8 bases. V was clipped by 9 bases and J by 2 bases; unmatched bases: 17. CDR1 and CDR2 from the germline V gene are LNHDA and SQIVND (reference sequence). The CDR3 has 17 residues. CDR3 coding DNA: TGTGCCAGCCTCGCAAACGATTGGACAGGGCTCAACTATGGCTACACCTTC. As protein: CASLANDWTGLNYGYTF.

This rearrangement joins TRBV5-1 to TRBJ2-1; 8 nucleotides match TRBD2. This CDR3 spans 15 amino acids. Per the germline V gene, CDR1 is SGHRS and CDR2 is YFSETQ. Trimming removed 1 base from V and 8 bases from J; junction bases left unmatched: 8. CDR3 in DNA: TGCGCCAGCAGCTTGAGGCTAGCGGGTAGGGATGAGCAGTTCTTC. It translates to CASSLRLAGRDEQFF.

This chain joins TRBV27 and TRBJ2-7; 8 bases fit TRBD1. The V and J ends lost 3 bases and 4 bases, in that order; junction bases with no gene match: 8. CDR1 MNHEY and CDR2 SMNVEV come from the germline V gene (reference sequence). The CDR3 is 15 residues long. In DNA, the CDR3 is TGTGCCAGCAGTTTTGGACAGGGACAAGGATACGAGCAGTACTTC. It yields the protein CASSFGQGQGYEQYF.

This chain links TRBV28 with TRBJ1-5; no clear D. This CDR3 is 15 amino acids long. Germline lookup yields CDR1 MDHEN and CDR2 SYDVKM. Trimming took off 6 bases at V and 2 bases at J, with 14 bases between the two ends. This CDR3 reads CASSLTQSGNQPQHF. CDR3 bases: TGTGCCAGCAGCCTAACTCAGAGCGGCAATCAGCCCCAGCATTTT.

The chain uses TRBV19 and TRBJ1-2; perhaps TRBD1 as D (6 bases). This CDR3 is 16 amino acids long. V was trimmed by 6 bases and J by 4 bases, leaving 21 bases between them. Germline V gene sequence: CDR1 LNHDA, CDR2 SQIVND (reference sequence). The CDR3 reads CASRKQGLEAFYGYTF. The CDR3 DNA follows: TGTGCCAGTAGGAAACAGGGTTTGGAGGCCTTCTATGGCTACACCTTC.

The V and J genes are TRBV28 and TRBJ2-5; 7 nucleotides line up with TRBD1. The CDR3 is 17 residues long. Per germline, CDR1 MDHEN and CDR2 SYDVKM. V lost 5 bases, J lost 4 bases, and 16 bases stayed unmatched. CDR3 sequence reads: CASSPSRMTGTGETQYF. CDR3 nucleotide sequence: TGTGCCAGCAGTCCATCGCGGATGACAGGGACGGGAGAGACCCAGTACTTC.

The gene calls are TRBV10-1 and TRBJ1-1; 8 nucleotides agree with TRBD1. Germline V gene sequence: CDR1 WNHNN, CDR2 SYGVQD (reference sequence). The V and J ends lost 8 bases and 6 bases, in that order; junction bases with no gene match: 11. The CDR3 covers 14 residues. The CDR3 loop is CASSPTGGGAEAFF. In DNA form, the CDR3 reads TGCGCCAGCTCGCCTACAGGGGGGGGAGCTGAAGCTTTCTTT.

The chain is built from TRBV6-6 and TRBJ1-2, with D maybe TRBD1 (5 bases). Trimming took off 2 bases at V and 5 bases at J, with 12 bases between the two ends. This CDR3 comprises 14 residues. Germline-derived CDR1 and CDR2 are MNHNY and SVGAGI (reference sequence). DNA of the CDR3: TGTGCCAGCAGTTACCCTCACGAGGGGTATGGCTACACCTTC. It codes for CASSYPHEGYGYTF.

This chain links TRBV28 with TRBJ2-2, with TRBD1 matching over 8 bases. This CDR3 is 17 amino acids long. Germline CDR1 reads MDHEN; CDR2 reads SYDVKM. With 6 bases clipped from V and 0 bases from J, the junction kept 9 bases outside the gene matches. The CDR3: CASRPDRGWTNTGELFF. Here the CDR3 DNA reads TGTGCCAGCAGACCCGACAGGGGATGGACGAACACCGGGGAGCTGTTTTTT.

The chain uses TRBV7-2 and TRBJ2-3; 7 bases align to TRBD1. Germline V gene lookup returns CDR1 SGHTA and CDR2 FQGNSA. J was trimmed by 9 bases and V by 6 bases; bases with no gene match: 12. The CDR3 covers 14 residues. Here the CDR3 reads CASRGDSASGTQYF. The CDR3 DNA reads TGTGCCAGCAGAGGGGACAGCGCGTCGGGGACGCAGTATTTT.

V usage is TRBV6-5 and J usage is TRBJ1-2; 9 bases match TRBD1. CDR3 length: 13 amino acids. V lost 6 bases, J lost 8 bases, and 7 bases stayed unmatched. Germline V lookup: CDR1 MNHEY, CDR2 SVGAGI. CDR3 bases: TGTGCCAGCAGACCCGACAGGGGGGGAGGCTACACCTTC. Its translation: CASRPDRGGGYTF.